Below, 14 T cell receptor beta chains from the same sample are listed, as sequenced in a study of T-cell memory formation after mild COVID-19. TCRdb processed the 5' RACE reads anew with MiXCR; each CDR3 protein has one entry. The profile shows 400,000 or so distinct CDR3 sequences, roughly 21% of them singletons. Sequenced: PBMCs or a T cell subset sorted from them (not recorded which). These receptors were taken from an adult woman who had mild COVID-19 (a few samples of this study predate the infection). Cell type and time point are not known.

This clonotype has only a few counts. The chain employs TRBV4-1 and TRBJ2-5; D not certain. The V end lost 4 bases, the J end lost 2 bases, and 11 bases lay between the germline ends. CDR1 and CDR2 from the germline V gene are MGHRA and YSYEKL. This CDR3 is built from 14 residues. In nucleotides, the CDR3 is TGCGCCAGCAGCCCGCCGGTCGGGCAAGAGACCCAGTACTTC. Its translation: CASSPPVGQETQYF.

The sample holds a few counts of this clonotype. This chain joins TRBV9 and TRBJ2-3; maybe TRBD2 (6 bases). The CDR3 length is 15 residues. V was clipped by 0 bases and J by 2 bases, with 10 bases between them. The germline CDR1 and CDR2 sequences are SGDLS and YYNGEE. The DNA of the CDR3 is TGTGCCAGCAGCGTAGCCGGGAGCGCCACAGATACGCAGTATTTT. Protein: CASSVAGSATDTQYF.

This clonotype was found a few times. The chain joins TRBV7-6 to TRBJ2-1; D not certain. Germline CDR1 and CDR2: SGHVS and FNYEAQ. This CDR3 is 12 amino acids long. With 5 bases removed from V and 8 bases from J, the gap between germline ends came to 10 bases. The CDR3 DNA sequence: TGTGCCAGCAGCGACATTACGGATGAGCAGTTCTTC. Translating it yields CASSDITDEQFF.

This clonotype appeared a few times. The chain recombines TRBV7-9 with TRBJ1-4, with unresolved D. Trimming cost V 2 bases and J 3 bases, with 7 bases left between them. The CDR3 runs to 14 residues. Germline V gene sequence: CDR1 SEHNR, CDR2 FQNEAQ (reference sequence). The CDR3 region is CASSLSGANEKLFF. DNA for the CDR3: TGTGCCAGCAGCTTAAGCGGGGCTAATGAAAAACTGTTTTTT. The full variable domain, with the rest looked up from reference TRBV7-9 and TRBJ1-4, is DTGVSQNPRHKITKRGQNVTFRCDPISEHNRLYWYRQTLGQGPEFLTYFQNEAQLEKSRLLSDRFSAERPKGSFSTLEIQRTEQGDSAMYLCASSLSGANEKLFFGSGTQLSVL.

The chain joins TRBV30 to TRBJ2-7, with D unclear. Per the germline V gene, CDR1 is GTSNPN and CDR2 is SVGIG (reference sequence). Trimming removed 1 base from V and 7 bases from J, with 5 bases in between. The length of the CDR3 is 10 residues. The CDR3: CAWSGSEQYF. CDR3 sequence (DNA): TGTGCCTGGAGTGGGTCTGAGCAGTACTTC. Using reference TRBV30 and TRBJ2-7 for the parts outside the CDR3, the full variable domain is SQTIHQWPATLVQPVGSPLSLECTVEGTSNPNLYWYRQAAGRGLQLLFYSVGIGQISSEVPQNLSASRPQDRQFILSSKKLLLSDSGFYLCAWSGSEQYFGPGTRLTVT.

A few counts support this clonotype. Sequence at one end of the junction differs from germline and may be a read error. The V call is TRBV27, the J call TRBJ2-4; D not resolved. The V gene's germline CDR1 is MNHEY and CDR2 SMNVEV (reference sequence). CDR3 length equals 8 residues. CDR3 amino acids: CASSSPGF. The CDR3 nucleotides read TGTGCCAGCAGCTCCCCTGGCTTC.

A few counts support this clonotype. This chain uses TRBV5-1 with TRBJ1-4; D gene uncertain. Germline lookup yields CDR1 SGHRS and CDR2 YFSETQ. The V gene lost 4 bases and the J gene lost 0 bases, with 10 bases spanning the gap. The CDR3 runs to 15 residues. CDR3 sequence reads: CASSTGATTNEKLFF. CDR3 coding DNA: TGCGCCAGCAGCACCGGAGCGACAACTAATGAAAAACTGTTTTTT.

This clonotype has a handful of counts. The CDR3 DNA reads as TGCGCCAGCAGCTTGTACAGAATAGGAAACACTGAAGCTTTCTTT. Translated, it gives CASSLYRIGNTEAFF. The chain links TRBV5-1 to TRBJ1-1; D not certain. The CDR3 spans 15 residues. The ends were cut back, 1 base at V and 2 bases at J, with 12 bases in the middle. The V gene's germline CDR1 is SGHRS and CDR2 YFSETQ.

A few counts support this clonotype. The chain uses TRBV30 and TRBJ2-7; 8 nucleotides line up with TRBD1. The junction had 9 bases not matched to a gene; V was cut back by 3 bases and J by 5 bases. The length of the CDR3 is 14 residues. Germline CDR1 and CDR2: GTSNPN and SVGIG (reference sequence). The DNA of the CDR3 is TGTGCCTGGAGACCCCCGGACAGGGCACACGAGCAGTACTTC. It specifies CAWRPPDRAHEQYF.

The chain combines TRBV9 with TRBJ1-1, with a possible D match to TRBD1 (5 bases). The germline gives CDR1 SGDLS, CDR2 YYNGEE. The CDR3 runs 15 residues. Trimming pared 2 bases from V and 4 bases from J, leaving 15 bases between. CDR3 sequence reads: CASSVGSGGGTEAFF. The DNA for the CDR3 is TGTGCCAGCAGCGTCGGAAGCGGGGGAGGCACTGAAGCTTTCTTT.

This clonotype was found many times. The CDR3 sequence: CASSLTTGRPNEKLFF. The CDR3 DNA reads TGTGCCAGCAGCCTGACGACAGGGCGGCCTAATGAAAAACTGTTTTTT. The V and J genes are TRBV5-4 and TRBJ1-4, with 7 bases aligning to TRBD1. Germline loops: CDR1 SGHNT, CDR2 YYREEE (reference sequence). The CDR3 is made up of 16 amino acids. The junction had 9 bases not matched to a gene; V was cut back by 4 bases and J by 3 bases.

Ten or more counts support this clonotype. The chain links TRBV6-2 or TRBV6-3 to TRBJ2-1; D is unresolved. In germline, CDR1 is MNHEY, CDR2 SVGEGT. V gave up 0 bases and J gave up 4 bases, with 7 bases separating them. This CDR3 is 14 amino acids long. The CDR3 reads CASSYSMGYNEQFF. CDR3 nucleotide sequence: TGTGCCAGCAGTTACTCGATGGGTTACAATGAGCAGTTCTTC.

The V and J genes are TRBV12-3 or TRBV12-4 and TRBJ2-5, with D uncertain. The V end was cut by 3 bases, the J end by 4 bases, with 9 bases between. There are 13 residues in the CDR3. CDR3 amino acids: CASSFPPGETQYF. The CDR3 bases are TGTGCCAGCAGTTTTCCACCGGGAGAGACCCAGTACTTC.

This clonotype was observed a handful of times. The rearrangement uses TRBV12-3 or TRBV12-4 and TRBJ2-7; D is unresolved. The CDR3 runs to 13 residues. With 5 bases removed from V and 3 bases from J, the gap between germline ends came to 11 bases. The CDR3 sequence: CASSPDGDYEQYF. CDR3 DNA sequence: TGTGCCAGCAGTCCTGACGGTGACTACGAGCAGTACTTC.